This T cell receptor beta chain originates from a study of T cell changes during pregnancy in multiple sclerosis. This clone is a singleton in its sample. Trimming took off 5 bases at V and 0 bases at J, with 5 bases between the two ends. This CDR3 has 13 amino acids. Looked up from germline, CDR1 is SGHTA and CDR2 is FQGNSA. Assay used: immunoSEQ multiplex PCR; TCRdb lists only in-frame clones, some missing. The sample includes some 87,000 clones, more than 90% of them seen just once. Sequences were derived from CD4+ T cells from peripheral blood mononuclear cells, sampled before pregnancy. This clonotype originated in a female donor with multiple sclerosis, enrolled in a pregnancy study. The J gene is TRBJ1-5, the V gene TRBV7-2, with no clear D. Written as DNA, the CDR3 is TGTGCCAGCAGCGCGAGTAGCAATCAGCCCCAGCATTTT. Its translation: CASSASSNQPQHF. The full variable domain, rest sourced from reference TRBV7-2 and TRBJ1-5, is GAGVSQSPSNKVTEKGKDVELRCDPISGHTALYWYRQSLGQGLEFLIYFQGNSAPDKSGLPSDRFSAERTGGSVSTLTIQRTQQEDSAVYLCASSASSNQPQHFGDGTRLSIL.